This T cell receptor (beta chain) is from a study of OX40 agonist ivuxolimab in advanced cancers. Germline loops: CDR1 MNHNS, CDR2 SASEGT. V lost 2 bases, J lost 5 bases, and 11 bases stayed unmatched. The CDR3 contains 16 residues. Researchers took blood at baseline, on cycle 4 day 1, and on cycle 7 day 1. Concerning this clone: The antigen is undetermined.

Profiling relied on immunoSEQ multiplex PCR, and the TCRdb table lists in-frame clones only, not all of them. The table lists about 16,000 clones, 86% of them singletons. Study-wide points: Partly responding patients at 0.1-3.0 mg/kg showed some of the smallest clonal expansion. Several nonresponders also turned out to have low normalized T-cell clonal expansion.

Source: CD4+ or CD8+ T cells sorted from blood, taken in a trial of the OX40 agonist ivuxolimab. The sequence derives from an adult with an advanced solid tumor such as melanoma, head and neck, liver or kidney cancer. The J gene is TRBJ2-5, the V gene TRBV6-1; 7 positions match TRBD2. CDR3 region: CASSEIGDYSIETQYF. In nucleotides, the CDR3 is TGTGCCAGCAGTGAAATTGGGGACTACTCGATCGAGACCCAGTACTTC.